The source of this T cell receptor (beta chain) is a study of OX40 agonist ivuxolimab in advanced cancers. As for this clone: Antigen specificity is unknown.

The table came from immunoSEQ multiplex PCR; TCRdb's copy has only in-frame clones and leaves some out. The table shows tens of thousands of clones, with around 90% occurring only once. This CDR3 region has 11 residues. Germline CDR1 and CDR2: DFQATT and SNEGSKA (reference sequence). V lost 1 base, J lost 7 bases, and 8 bases lay in between. Study results and caveats: Low normalized T-cell clonal expansion also characterized some of the nonresponders.

This TCR came from an adult with an advanced solid tumor such as melanoma, head and neck, liver or kidney cancer. This specimen was CD4+ or CD8+ T cells sorted from blood, taken in a trial of the OX40 agonist ivuxolimab. The chain links TRBV20-1 to TRBJ2-7; D is uncertain. CDR3 sequence reads: CSARAYGEQYF. For the CDR3, the DNA is TGCAGTGCTAGAGCGTACGGAGAGCAGTACTTC.